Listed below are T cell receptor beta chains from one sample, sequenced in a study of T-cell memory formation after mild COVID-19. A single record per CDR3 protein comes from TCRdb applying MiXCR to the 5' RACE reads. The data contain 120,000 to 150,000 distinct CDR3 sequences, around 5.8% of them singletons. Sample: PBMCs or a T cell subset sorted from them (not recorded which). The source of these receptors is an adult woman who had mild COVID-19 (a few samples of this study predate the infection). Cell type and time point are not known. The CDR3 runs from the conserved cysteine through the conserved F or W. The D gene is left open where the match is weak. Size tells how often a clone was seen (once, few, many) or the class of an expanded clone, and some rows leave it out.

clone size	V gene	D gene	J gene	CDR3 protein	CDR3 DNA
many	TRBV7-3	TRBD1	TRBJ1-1	CASSPQGARNTEAFF	TGTGCCAGCAGCCCACAGGGGGCGCGGAACACTGAAGCTTTCTTT
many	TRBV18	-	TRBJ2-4	CASSPLGPQAAKNIQYF	TGTGCCAGCTCACCACTGGGACCTCAAGCAGCCAAAAACATTCAGTACTTC
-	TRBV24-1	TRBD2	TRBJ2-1	CATSDTTGDYASDEQFF	TGTGCCACCAGTGATACAACCGGGGACTATGCCTCGGATGAGCAGTTCTTC
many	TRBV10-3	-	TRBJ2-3	CAIRDPRGTTDTQYF	TGTGCCATCAGGGATCCGCGCGGGACTACAGATACGCAGTATTTT
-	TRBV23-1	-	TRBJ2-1	CASSQSESDRHNEQFF	TGCGCCAGCAGTCAGTCGGAGAGCGATAGGCACAATGAGCAGTTCTTC
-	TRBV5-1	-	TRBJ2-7	CASGTPGTPAEQYF	TGCGCCAGCGGCACCCCAGGGACTCCGGCCGAGCAGTACTTC
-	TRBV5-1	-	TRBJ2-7	CASHGGYSYEQYF	TGCGCCAGCCATGGAGGGTACTCCTACGAGCAGTACTTC
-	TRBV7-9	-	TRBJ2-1	CASSLQGSNEQFF	TGTGCCAGCAGCTTACAGGGGAGCAATGAGCAGTTCTTC
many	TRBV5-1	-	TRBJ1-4	CASSLHRESEKLFF	TGCGCCAGCAGCCTACACAGGGAGAGCGAAAAACTGTTTTTT
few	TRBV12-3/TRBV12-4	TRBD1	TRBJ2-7	CASSLGGGGGYEQYF	TGTGCCAGCAGTTTAGGAGGGGGCGGTGGGTACGAGCAGTACTTC
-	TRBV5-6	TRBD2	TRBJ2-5	CASSPISAGGWFETQYF	TGTGCCAGCAGCCCCATCTCGGCGGGAGGGTGGTTTGAGACCCAGTACTTC
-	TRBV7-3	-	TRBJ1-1	CASSLYGRPMNTEAFF	TGTGCCAGCAGCTTATACGGCCGTCCAATGAACACTGAAGCTTTCTTT
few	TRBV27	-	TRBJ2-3	CASSFIPKGADTQYF	TGTGCCAGCAGCTTCATACCGAAGGGCGCAGATACGCAGTATTTT
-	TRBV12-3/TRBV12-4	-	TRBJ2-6	CASSFTHGRFSGANVLTF	TGTGCCAGCAGTTTTACCCACGGACGGTTCTCTGGGGCCAACGTCCTGACTTTC
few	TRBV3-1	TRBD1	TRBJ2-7	CASSQGTGHTYEQYF	TGTGCCAGCAGCCAAGGGACAGGGCACACCTACGAGCAGTACTTC
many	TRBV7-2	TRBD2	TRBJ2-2	CASSLASGMNTGELFF	TGTGCCAGCAGCTTAGCCAGCGGGATGAACACCGGGGAGCTGTTTTTT
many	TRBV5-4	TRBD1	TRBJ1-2	CASSLAGDRGRHGYTF	TGTGCCAGCAGCTTGGCTGGGGACAGGGGGCGACACGGCTACACCTTC
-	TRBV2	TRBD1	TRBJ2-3	CASSDGTGSTDTQYF	TGTGCCAGCAGTGATGGGACAGGGAGCACAGATACGCAGTATTTT
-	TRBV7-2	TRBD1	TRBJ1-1	CASRRTGGDMEAFF	TGTGCCAGCAGGAGGACAGGGGGCGATATGGAAGCTTTCTTT
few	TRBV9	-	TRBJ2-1	CASSVDPSAYNEQFF	TGTGCCAGCAGCGTAGATCCGAGCGCCTACAATGAGCAGTTCTTC
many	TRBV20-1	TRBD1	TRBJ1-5	CSAGTGGQPQHF	TGCAGTGCGGGGACAGGGGGTCAGCCCCAGCATTTT
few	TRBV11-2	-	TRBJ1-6	CASSPLAGGYNSPLHF	TGTGCCAGCAGCCCCTTAGCCGGGGGTTATAATTCACCCCTCCACTTT
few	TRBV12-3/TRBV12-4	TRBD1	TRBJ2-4	CASSSIGTELAKNIQYF	TGTGCCAGCAGTTCAATAGGGACAGAACTAGCCAAAAACATTCAGTACTTC
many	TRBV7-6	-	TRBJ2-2	CASSLVSGMNTGELFF	TGTGCCAGCAGCTTAGTATCCGGTATGAACACCGGGGAGCTGTTTTTT
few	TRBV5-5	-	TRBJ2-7	CASSGKNGGSYEQYF	TGTGCCAGCAGCGGGAAAAACGGGGGCTCCTACGAGCAGTACTTC
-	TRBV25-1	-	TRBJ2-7	CASSEGGGRYEQYF	TGTGCCAGCAGTGAGGGCGGAGGGAGGTACGAGCAGTACTTC
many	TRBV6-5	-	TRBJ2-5	CASSYSNGRETQYF	TGTGCCAGCAGTTACTCGAACGGGCGGGAGACCCAGTACTTC
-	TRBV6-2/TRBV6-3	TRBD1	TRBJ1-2	CASMRTGVNYGYTF	TGTGCCAGCATGCGGACAGGGGTTAACTATGGCTACACCTTC
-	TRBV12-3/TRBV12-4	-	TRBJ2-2	CASSFGGLPGLEELFF	TGTGCCAGCAGTTTCGGGGGGCTCCCGGGACTCGAGGAGCTGTTTTTT
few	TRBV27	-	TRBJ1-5	CASSPFMSGGGQPQHF	TGTGCCAGCAGTCCCTTTATGTCGGGGGGAGGTCAGCCCCAGCATTTT
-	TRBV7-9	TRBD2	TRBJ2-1	CASRSGREGYNEQFF	TGTGCCAGCCGGTCGGGGCGGGAGGGCTACAATGAGCAGTTCTTC
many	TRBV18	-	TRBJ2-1	CASSPQRDEQFF	TGTGCCAGCTCACCACAGAGGGATGAGCAGTTCTTC
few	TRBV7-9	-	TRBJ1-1	CASSPVGGNTEAFF	TGTGCCAGCAGCCCCGTGGGCGGGAACACTGAAGCTTTCTTT
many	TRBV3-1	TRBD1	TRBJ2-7	CASSHRRDRGYEQYF	TGTGCCAGCAGCCACCGCCGGGACAGGGGCTACGAGCAGTACTTC
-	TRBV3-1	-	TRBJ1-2	CASSRRDLSHGYTF	TGTGCCAGCAGCCGCCGGGACCTCTCACATGGCTACACCTTC
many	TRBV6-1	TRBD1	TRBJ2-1	CASSPTGSYNEQFF	TGTGCCAGCAGCCCGACAGGGTCCTACAATGAGCAGTTCTTC
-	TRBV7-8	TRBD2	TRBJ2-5	CASSYEGLAGTQETQYF	TGTGCCAGCAGCTACGAGGGACTAGCGGGGACGCAAGAGACCCAGTACTTC
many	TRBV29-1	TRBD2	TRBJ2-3	CSVAGLAGEGGTDTQYF	TGCAGCGTCGCGGGACTAGCGGGAGAGGGGGGCACAGATACGCAGTATTTT
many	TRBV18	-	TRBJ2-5	CASSPGAKETQYF	TGTGCCAGCTCACCAGGGGCAAAAGAGACCCAGTACTTC
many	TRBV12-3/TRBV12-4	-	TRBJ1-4	CASSFEGKLFF	TGTGCCAGCAGTTTCGAGGGAAAACTGTTTTTT
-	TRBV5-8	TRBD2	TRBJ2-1	CASSVSGGTTNYEQFF	TGTGCCAGCAGCGTTAGCGGGGGGACGACAAACTATGAGCAGTTCTTC
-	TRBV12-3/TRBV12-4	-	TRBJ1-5	CASSSRIRGGTHDYSNQPQHF	TGTGCCAGCAGCTCTAGGATCAGAGGCGGGACACACGATTATAGCAATCAGCCCCAGCATTTT
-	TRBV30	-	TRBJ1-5	CACSQGTNQPQHF	TGTGCCTGTTCACAGGGTACTAATCAGCCCCAGCATTTT
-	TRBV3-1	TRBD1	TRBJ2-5	CASSLFSGQLGAETQYF	TGTGCCAGCAGCCTATTCTCGGGACAGTTGGGGGCAGAGACCCAGTACTTC
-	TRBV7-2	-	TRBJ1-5	CASSPDGRNQPQHF	TGTGCCAGCAGCCCCGACGGGCGAAATCAGCCCCAGCATTTT
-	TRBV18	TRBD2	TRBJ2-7	CASSPGGGSPYEQYF	TGTGCCAGCTCACCAGGGGGGGGAAGCCCCTACGAGCAGTACTTC
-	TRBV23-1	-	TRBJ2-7	CAGRTPQVLIEQYF	TGCGCCGGCCGAACTCCACAGGTCCTGATCGAGCAGTACTTC
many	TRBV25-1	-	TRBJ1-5	CASSDAKGENQPQHF	TGTGCCAGCAGTGACGCCAAGGGTGAGAATCAGCCCCAGCATTTT
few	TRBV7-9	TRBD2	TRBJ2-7	CASSLALAAYEQYF	TGTGCCAGCAGCTTAGCACTAGCGGCCTACGAGCAGTACTTC
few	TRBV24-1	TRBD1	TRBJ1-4	CATSESGQGSEKLFF	TGTGCCACCAGTGAATCGGGACAGGGGAGCGAAAAACTGTTTTTT
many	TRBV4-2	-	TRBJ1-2	CASSQEGRDGYTF	TGTGCCAGCAGCCAGGAAGGCCGGGATGGCTACACCTTC
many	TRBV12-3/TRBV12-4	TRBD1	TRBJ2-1	CASSSGTGFSYNEQFF	TGTGCCAGCAGTTCCGGGACAGGTTTTTCCTACAATGAGCAGTTCTTC
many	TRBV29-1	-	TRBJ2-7	CSATGTPSYEQYF	TGCAGTGCTACAGGGACCCCCTCCTACGAGCAGTACTTC
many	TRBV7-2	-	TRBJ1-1	CASSFKARDTEAFF	TGTGCCAGCAGCTTTAAGGCCAGGGACACTGAAGCTTTCTTT
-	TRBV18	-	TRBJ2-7	CASSQQNYEQYF	TGTGCCAGCTCACAGCAGAATTACGAGCAGTACTTC
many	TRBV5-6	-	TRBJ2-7	CASSLAITGAYEQYF	TGTGCCAGCAGCTTGGCCATTACAGGAGCCTACGAGCAGTACTTC
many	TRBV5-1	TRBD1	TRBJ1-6	CASSRGQGASPLHF	TGCGCCAGCAGCCGGGGACAGGGGGCTTCACCCCTCCACTTT
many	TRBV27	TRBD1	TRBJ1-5	CASREGQVPNQPQHF	TGTGCCAGCAGGGAAGGACAGGTCCCCAATCAGCCCCAGCATTTT